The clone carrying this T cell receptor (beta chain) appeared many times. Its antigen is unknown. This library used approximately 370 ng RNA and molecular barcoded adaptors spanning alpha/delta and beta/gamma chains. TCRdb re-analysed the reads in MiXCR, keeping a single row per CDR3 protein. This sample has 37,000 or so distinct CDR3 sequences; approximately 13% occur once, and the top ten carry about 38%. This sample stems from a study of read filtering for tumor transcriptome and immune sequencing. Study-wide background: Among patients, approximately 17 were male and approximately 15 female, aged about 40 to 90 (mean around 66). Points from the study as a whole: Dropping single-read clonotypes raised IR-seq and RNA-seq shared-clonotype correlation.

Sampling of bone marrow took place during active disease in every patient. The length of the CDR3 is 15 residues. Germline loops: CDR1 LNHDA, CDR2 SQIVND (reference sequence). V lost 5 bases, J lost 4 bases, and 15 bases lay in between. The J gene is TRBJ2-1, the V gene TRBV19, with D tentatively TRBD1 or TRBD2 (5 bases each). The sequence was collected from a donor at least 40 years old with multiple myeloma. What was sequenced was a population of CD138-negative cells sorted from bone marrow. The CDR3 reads CASSVGTSGYNEQFF. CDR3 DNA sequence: TGTGCCAGTAGTGTCGGGACCTCCGGTTACAATGAGCAGTTCTTC.